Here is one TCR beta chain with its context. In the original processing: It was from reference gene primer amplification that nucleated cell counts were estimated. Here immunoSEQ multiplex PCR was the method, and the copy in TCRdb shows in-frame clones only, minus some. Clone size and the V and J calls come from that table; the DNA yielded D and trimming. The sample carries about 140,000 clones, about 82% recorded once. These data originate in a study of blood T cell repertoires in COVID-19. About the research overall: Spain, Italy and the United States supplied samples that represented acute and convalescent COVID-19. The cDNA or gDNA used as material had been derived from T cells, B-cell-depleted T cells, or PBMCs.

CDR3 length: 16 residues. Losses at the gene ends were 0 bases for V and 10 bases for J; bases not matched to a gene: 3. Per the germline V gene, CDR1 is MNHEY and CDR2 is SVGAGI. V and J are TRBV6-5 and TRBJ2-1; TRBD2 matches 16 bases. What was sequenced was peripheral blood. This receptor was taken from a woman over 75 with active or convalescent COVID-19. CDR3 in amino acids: CASSYSGLAGGFEQFF. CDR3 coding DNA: TGTGCCAGCAGTTACTCGGGACTAGCGGGGGGGTTCGAGCAGTTCTTC.